This is a list of T cell receptor beta chains from one sample in a study of response to subunit inactivated influenza vaccine. One entry per CDR3 protein, called by TCRdb with MiXCR from the RT-PCR reads. The sample gives more than 450,000 distinct CDR3 sequences, 12% of which show up once; roughly a tenth is in the top ten. The material was PBMCs from blood, obtained on the day of vaccination. These receptors all come from a middle-aged man who received an inactivated influenza vaccine. Both conserved end residues are trimmed from each CDR3.

V | CDR3
TRBV24-1 | ATSDLRGSSTDTQY
TRBV5-5 | ASSLVAQDLTGELF
TRBV20-1 | SARPGTSGGETQY
TRBV5-1 | ASSSNRDRRFGYT
TRBV12-3/TRBV12-4 | ASSLTPTDTQY
TRBV7-6 | ASSARGPSGTEAF
TRBV5-1 | ASSLGSGTSGLYEQY
TRBV10-3 | AISQMKGQREQY
TRBV20-1 | SARDLASGNPTDTQY
TRBV5-1 | ASSLDHSGRGYEQY
TRBV7-8 | ASSLANMNTEAF
TRBV4-1 | ASSQDRARSTDTQY
TRBV5-1 | ASSSQGRDNSPLH
TRBV7-8 | ASSLNYREQF
TRBV12-3/TRBV12-4 | ASSPGTIEQY
TRBV7-9 | ASSPENGGARNEQF
TRBV7-9 | ASSLGGTSGEETQY
TRBV20-1 | SARDGSEGTTGFVDQPQH
TRBV18 | ASSPPSNNEQF
TRBV4-3 | ASSPTGGVYGYT
TRBV13 | ASSGLEDEQF
TRBV20-1 | SARATGLVTGELF
TRBV5-1 | ASSLLYKRASYNEQF
TRBV6-5 | ASSLVLSGGNTGELF
TRBV5-1 | ASRREIGETQY
TRBV5-6 | ASSSSGSDWYEQF
TRBV28 | ASSINRGTSTDTQY
TRBV6-1 | ACGTGERDTEAF
TRBV6-5 | ASSYSMTGLAETQY
TRBV7-2 | ASSPAEAPDTQY
TRBV4-3 | ASSPMPGAGPDTQY